This T cell receptor beta chain was profiled in a study of blood T cells in healthy people across ages. General study results and limits: Diversity of TCR beta correlated strongly with naive T cell percentage. It was the long-lived donors that had more naive CD4+ cells and higher diversity than aged donors.

For the second PCR, which ran for about 7 to 12 cycles, a sample-barcoded 5' primer and a J-beta primer mix were used. Researchers report that a template-switch adaptor with 12 random nucleotides tagged each cDNA molecule. TCRdb re-called the 5' RACE reads with MiXCR, one entry per CDR3 protein. The table lists about 1,600,000 distinct CDR3 sequences, about 43% of them singletons, with approximately 7.9% in the top ten. No fewer than 5.5 micrograms of total RNA were isolated from every sample. Comments on this clonotype: Its antigen remains unknown.

V lost 7 bases and J 0 bases, leaving 16 bases between the germline ends. The CDR3 is 15 amino acids. The source material was blood. V usage is TRBV12-3 or TRBV12-4 and J usage is TRBJ2-7; the D call may be TRBD1 or TRBD2 (5 bases each). The TCR sequence derives from a woman between 18 and 30 years old in good health. The CDR3 DNA reads as TGTGCCAGCATGGGGACGACTGGGCCCTCCTACGAGCAGTACTTC. Its protein is CASMGTTGPSYEQYF.